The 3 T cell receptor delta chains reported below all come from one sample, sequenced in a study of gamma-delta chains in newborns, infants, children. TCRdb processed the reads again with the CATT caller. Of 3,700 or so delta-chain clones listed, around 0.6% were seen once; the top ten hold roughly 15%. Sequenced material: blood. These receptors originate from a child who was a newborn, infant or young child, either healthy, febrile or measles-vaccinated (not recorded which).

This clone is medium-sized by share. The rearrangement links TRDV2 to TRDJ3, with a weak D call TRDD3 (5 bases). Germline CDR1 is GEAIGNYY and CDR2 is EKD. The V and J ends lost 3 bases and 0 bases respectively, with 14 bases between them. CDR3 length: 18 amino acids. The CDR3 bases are TGTGCCTGTGACCTTCTAGGGATGAGCTCCTGGGACACCCGACAGATGTTTTTC. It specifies CACDLLGMSSWDTRQMFF.

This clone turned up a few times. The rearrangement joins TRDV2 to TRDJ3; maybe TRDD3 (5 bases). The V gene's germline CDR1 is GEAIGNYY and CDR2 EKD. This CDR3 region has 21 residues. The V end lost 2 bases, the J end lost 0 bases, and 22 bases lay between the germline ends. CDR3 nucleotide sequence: TGTGCCTGTGACAAAGGAGTCACACTGGTGGACGACTCCTGGGACACCCGACAGATGTTTTTC. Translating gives CACDKGVTLVDDSWDTRQMFF.

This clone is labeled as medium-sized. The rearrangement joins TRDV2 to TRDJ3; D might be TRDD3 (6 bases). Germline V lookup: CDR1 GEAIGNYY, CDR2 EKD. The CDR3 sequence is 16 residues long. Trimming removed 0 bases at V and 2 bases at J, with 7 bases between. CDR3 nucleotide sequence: TGTGCCTGTGACACCTGGGGGCCCTGGGACACCCGACAGATGTTTTTC. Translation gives CACDTWGPWDTRQMFF.